This TCR beta chain was sequenced during a study of T-cell reconstitution after alpha-beta-depleted transplantation in children. Trimming cost V 1 base and J 0 bases, with 15 bases left between them. This CDR3 region has 17 residues. In its sample, this clonotype was seen many times. Using unique molecular identifiers, the investigators prepared the TCRbeta library. TCRdb used MiXCR to reprocess the PCR reads, holding one entry per CDR3 protein. This table holds roughly 70,000 distinct CDR3 sequences, approximately 5% found once. V is TRBV12-3 or TRBV12-4 and J is TRBJ1-1; D call uncertain. The material sequenced was PBMCs, mostly from graft donor cells, taken 180 days after TCRalphabeta/CD19-depleted stem cell transplant. The sequence came from a boy under two years old who had a stem cell transplant for acute myeloid leukemia, so the T cells may come from the graft donor. CDR3 sequence reads: CASSLGLDGFMNTEAFF. As DNA, the CDR3 is TGTGCCAGCAGTTTAGGTTTGGACGGGTTTATGAACACTGAAGCTTTCTTT.